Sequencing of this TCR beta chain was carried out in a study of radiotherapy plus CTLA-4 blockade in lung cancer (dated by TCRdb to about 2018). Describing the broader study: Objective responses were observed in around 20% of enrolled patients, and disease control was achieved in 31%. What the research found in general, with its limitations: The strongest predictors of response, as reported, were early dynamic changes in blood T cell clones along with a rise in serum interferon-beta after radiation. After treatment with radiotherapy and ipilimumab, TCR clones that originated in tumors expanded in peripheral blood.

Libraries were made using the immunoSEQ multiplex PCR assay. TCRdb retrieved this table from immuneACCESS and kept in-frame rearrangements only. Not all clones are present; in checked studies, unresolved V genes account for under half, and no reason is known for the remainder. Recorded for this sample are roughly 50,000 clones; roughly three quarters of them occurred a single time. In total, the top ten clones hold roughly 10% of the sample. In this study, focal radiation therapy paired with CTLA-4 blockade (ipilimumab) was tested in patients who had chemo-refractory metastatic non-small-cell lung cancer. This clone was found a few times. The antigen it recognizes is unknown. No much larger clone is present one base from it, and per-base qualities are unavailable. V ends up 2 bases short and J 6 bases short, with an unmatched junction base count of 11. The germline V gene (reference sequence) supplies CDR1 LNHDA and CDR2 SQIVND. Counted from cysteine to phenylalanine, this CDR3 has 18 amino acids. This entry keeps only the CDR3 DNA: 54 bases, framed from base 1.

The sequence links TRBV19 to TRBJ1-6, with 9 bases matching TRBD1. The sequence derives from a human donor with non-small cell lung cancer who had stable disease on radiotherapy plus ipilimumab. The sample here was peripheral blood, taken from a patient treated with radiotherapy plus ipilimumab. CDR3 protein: CASSIRGTGGPTNSPLHF. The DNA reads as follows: TGTGCCAGTAGTATAAGGGGAACAGGGGGCCCGACTAATTCACCCCTCCACTTT.